A single sample is the source of the 4 T cell receptor beta chains below, sequenced in a study of human T cells and chemical hapten exposure. Indicated time point: patch test 2, 6 weeks after DPC sensitization. The treatment here: therapeutic diphenylcyclopropenone sensitization with weekly scalp DPC. TCRdb re-derived calls from the RACE reads in MiXCR, one entry per CDR3 protein. The sample lists hundreds of thousands of distinct CDR3 sequences, about 6% seen once, with less than 6.5% in the top ten. Sequencing was performed on whole blood, taken in connection with sensitization to the hapten diphenylcyclopropenone (DPC). Every receptor here comes from a woman between 18 and 29 years old with alopecia areata. Some clones in this sample may be carry-over from other donors' samples.

The V call is TRBV6-1, the J call TRBJ2-3; possibly TRBD2 for D (5 bases). The CDR3 totals 15 residues. V gave up 0 bases and J gave up 0 bases, with 7 bases separating them. Germline V gives CDR1 MNHNS, CDR2 SASEGT. CDR3 coding DNA: TGTGCCAGCAGTGAAGCGCGCGGGAGCACAGATACGCAGTATTTT. Protein product: CASSEARGSTDTQYF.

This clonotype was observed at least ten times. The chain combines TRBV7-9 with TRBJ1-6; tentatively, D is TRBD1 (6 bases). V dropped 6 bases and J dropped 14 bases, with 14 bases sitting between them. The V gene's germline CDR1 is SEHNR and CDR2 FQNEAQ (reference sequence). The CDR3 has 12 amino acids. The chain's CDR3 is CASSPRGFTLHF. CDR3 nucleotides: TGTGCCAGCAGTCCGAGGGGGTTCACCCTCCACTTT.

In its sample, this clonotype was seen many times. This chain connects TRBV11-2 to TRBJ2-3; perhaps TRBD2 as D (5 bases). The V gene lost 2 bases and the J gene lost 0 bases, with 12 bases spanning the gap. The CDR3 loop spans 16 amino acids. From germline, CDR1 is SGHAT and CDR2 FQNNGV. CDR3 region: CASSLHRGVSTDTQYF. CDR3 sequence (DNA): TGTGCCAGCAGCTTACACCGGGGTGTCAGCACAGATACGCAGTATTTT.

This clonotype was seen only a few times. The chain recombines TRBV12-3 or TRBV12-4 with TRBJ2-3; D is ambiguous. Trimming removed 6 bases from V and 0 bases from J, with 10 bases in between. This CDR3 is built from 14 residues. The CDR3: CASRQSSSTDTQYF. DNA for the CDR3: TGTGCCAGCAGGCAATCCTCTAGCACAGATACGCAGTATTTT.